This record concerns one T cell receptor beta chain sequence. This sample is part of a study of shared T cell receptors in the human thymus. Germline CDR1 and CDR2: LGHNA and YSLEER. The CDR3 has 15 amino acids. J gave up 7 bases and V 5 bases, and 8 bases lay outside the gene matches. Only in-frame clones appear in the TCRdb table, and some are missing; sequencing was by immunoSEQ multiplex PCR. In the table there are about 610,000 clones, approximately 90% of which are singletons. The data also belong to a second study, concerning human thymus T cells. That work states: The sample donors, healthy Finnish infants, were having corrective surgery for congenital heart defects. Corrective cardiac surgery supplied the resected thymus tissue. Related research found strongly overlapping thymic repertoires in unrelated individuals.

This receptor was taken from a boy younger than two with a congenital heart defect. The sample consisted of thymocytes. The chain combines TRBV4-3 with TRBJ1-4, with TRBD1 matching 9 bases. DNA of the CDR3: TGCGCCAGCAGCAAAAGTTGGGACAGGGCTGAAAAACTGTTTTTT. This translates into CASSKSWDRAEKLFF.